A selection of T cell receptor beta chains follows, all from one sample in a study of blood T cells in healthy people across ages. TCRdb called the 5' RACE reads again in MiXCR, with one record for every CDR3 protein. Here the sample spans around 800,000 distinct CDR3 sequences, approximately 65% being singletons. Sequenced sample: blood. Receptors were obtained from a man younger than 45 in good health. The CDR3 runs from the conserved cysteine through the conserved F or W. D genes are given only for firm matches. Rows give clone size only sometimes, using once, few, many, or a class for an expanded clone.

CDR3 length | J gene | D gene | clone size | V gene | CDR3 DNA | CDR3 protein
15 | TRBJ2-7 | TRBD1 | NA | TRBV7-9 | TGTGCCAGCAGATCCACAGGACAGGGGACCTACGAGCAGTACTTC | CASRSTGQGTYEQYF
13 | TRBJ2-1 | NA | few | TRBV27 | TGTGCCACCAACAGCCCAGGGAACAATGAGCAGTTCTTC | CATNSPGNNEQFF
13 | TRBJ1-5 | NA | few | TRBV25-1 | TGTGCCAGCGGCAGGGACAGCAATCAGCCCCAGCATTTT | CASGRDSNQPQHF
15 | TRBJ2-1 | NA | NA | TRBV3-1 | TGTGCCAGCAGCCAAGTTCCGGGACGAATGTTACCGCAGTTCTTC | CASSQVPGRMLPQFF
13 | TRBJ2-1 | TRBD1 | NA | TRBV29-1 | TGCAGCGTGGATTCGACAGGGGTCGGTGAGCAGTTCTTC | CSVDSTGVGEQFF
17 | TRBJ2-7 | TRBD1 | once | TRBV27 | TGTGCCAGCAGTTTAACGCCTCCCGGGACAGGGAGGGACGAGCAGTACTTC | CASSLTPPGTGRDEQYF
15 | TRBJ2-5 | NA | NA | TRBV2 | TGTGCCAGCAGTGATCGAAGGACAGACCAAGAGACCCAGTACTTC | CASSDRRTDQETQYF
14 | TRBJ1-5 | TRBD1 | NA | TRBV7-9 | TGTGCCAGCAGCCCGGGACAGATTGATCAGCCCCAGCATTTT | CASSPGQIDQPQHF
15 | TRBJ2-1 | NA | NA | TRBV20-1 | TGCAGTGCTCAATCCCAGACAGTTTACTCTCATGAGCGGTTCTTC | CSAQSQTVYSHERFF
15 | TRBJ1-5 | TRBD1 | NA | TRBV20-1 | TGCAGTGCTAGCCGACAAACAGGGGTCGGACAGCCCCAGCATTTT | CSASRQTGVGQPQHF
15 | TRBJ2-7 | TRBD2 | NA | TRBV20-1 | TGCAGTGCTCGGACTAGCGGGGGGTCCTCCTACGAGCAGTACTTC | CSARTSGGSSYEQYF
14 | TRBJ2-7 | TRBD1 | few | TRBV10-3 | TGTGCCATCAGTGTCGGGCAGGGGGACAACGAGCAGTACTTC | CAISVGQGDNEQYF
13 | TRBJ1-5 | NA | NA | TRBV20-1 | TGCAGTGCTAGCCCGGATAGCAATCAGCCCCAGCATTTT | CSASPDSNQPQHF
15 | TRBJ2-1 | TRBD2 | NA | TRBV9 | TGTGCCAGCAGCCACGGGGGGGCGGGGGCAAATGAGCAGTTCTTC | CASSHGGAGANEQFF
14 | TRBJ2-1 | NA | NA | TRBV6-2/TRBV6-3 | TGTGCCAGCAGACCAGGGCTAGTTTACAATGAGCAGTTCTTC | CASRPGLVYNEQFF
13 | TRBJ2-7 | TRBD1 | NA | TRBV10-3 | TGTGCCATCAGTCTCGTGACAGGGGACGAGCAGTACTTC | CAISLVTGDEQYF
16 | TRBJ1-4 | NA | NA | TRBV15 | TGTGCCACCAGCACCCAGGGACCGCGGGGGGCTGAAAAACTGTTTTTT | CATSTQGPRGAEKLFF
13 | TRBJ1-4 | NA | NA | TRBV29-1 | TGCAGCGTTGCCGCGGGATCGGGAGAAAAACTGTTTTTT | CSVAAGSGEKLFF
15 | TRBJ2-7 | NA | NA | TRBV11-3 | TGTGCCAGCAGCTTAGATGGTCCGGGGGCAAATGAGCAGTACTTC | CASSLDGPGANEQYF
15 | TRBJ2-6 | NA | NA | TRBV21-1 | TGTGCCAGCAATTCGGAGATCTCTGGGGCCAACGTCCTGACTTTC | CASNSEISGANVLTF
15 | TRBJ2-6 | TRBD1 | few | TRBV28 | TGTGCCAGCAGCTCGGGACAGACTGGGGCCAACGTCCTGACTTTC | CASSSGQTGANVLTF
15 | TRBJ2-4 | NA | NA | TRBV12-3/TRBV12-4 | TGTGCCAGCAGCCCCCCCGTGCTAGCCAAAAACATTCAGTACTTC | CASSPPVLAKNIQYF
14 | TRBJ2-5 | NA | NA | TRBV20-1 | TGCAGTGCTAGATCGCTAGCCAGCGTCGAGACCCAGTACTTC | CSARSLASVETQYF
13 | TRBJ2-3 | NA | NA | TRBV5-6 | TGTGCCAGCAGCTATGAAGGGGGTGATACGCAGTATTTT | CASSYEGGDTQYF
13 | TRBJ2-7 | NA | once | TRBV6-5 | TGTGCCAGCACGCCCAGTGGGGGCGCCGAGCAGTACTTC | CASTPSGGAEQYF
16 | TRBJ2-5 | TRBD2 | NA | TRBV4-2 | TGTGCCAGCAGCCAACCCGAGCGGGGGGAAAGAGAGACCCAGTACTTC | CASSQPERGERETQYF
15 | TRBJ1-5 | NA | NA | TRBV28 | TGTGCCAGCAGTTTATCGGCTTATGGCAATCAGCCCCAGCATTTT | CASSLSAYGNQPQHF
12 | TRBJ2-1 | NA | NA | TRBV20-1 | TGCAGTGCCCGACTAGTGGGGGAGACCCAGTTCTTC | CSARLVGETQFF
15 | TRBJ2-4 | TRBD1 | few | TRBV7-2 | TGTGCCAGCAGCTCCGACAGGGTAGCCAAAAACATTCAGTACTTC | CASSSDRVAKNIQYF
16 | TRBJ2-7 | TRBD2 | once | TRBV3-1 | TGTGCCAGCAGCCCTACACTAGCGGGGGGTTACAATGAGCAGTACTTC | CASSPTLAGGYNEQYF
16 | TRBJ2-5 | TRBD1 | NA | TRBV2 | TGTGCCAGCAGATCGACAGGGGGATTATCCTACAAGGAGCAGTACTTC | CASRSTGGLSYKEQYF
13 | TRBJ1-2 | TRBD1 | NA | TRBV6-5 | TGTGCCAGCAGTTACTCCGGGACAGGGGGCTACACCTTC | CASSYSGTGGYTF
15 | TRBJ2-1 | NA | NA | TRBV7-2 | TGTGCCAGCAGCCGATACAGGGATGGAACAAATGAGCAGTTCTTC | CASSRYRDGTNEQFF
14 | TRBJ1-1 | NA | NA | TRBV20-1 | TGCAGTGCGCCCCGGGAGGGCCGGAACACTGAAGCTTTCTTT | CSAPREGRNTEAFF
13 | TRBJ2-1 | NA | NA | TRBV28 | TGTGCCAGCAGAAAGAGAAGGGGCGATGAGCAGTTCTTC | CASRKRRGDEQFF
15 | TRBJ2-7 | NA | NA | TRBV6-6 | TGTGCCAGCATCCCCGAGAGGGGGAGCTCCTACGAGCAGTACTTC | CASIPERGSSYEQYF
14 | TRBJ2-1 | NA | NA | TRBV28 | TGTGCCAGCATCCGCCGGGACGCCAGCAATGAGCAGTTCTTC | CASIRRDASNEQFF
15 | TRBJ2-7 | NA | NA | TRBV6-6 | TGTGCCAGCAGTTATATTCGGCAGGGAGGCTACGAGCAGTACTTC | CASSYIRQGGYEQYF
16 | TRBJ2-3 | NA | NA | TRBV5-6 | TGTGCCAGCAGCTGGTCCACCGTATCCAGCACAGATACGCAGTATTTT | CASSWSTVSSTDTQYF
16 | TRBJ2-7 | TRBD2 | NA | TRBV7-9 | TGTGCCAGCAGCTTAAGCGCGACTAGCGGGGTAGGGGAGCAGTACTTC | CASSLSATSGVGEQYF
15 | TRBJ1-2 | NA | NA | TRBV7-2 | TGTGCCAGCAGCCCAGAGGGGATCATGAACTATGGCTACACCTTC | CASSPEGIMNYGYTF
17 | TRBJ2-7 | NA | NA | TRBV4-2 | TGTGCCAGCAGCCACTCAGTACCGGGACTCTTGACCTACGAGCAGTACTTC | CASSHSVPGLLTYEQYF
11 | TRBJ2-3 | NA | NA | TRBV28 | TGTGCCAGCAGTTTAGGACGAGGGCAGTATTTT | CASSLGRGQYF
15 | TRBJ1-6 | NA | NA | TRBV29-1 | TGCAGCGTATCCGAGGGACACGGGGCGGGTTCACCCCTCCACTTT | CSVSEGHGAGSPLHF
12 | TRBJ2-4 | TRBD1 | NA | TRBV20-1 | TGCAGTGCAGGGACAGGGGGGAACATTCAGTACTTC | CSAGTGGNIQYF
14 | TRBJ2-1 | NA | many | TRBV4-3 | TGCGCCAGCAGCCAAGATTTAGGGGACAATGAGCAGTTCTTC | CASSQDLGDNEQFF
14 | TRBJ2-3 | NA | few | TRBV28 | TGTGCCAGCAGCGACAGCTGGGTGGCAGATACGCAGTATTTT | CASSDSWVADTQYF
12 | TRBJ2-1 | NA | few | TRBV6-2/TRBV6-3 | TGTGCCAGCAGGGGGTACTACAATGAGCAGTTCTTC | CASRGYYNEQFF
14 | TRBJ2-7 | NA | NA | TRBV5-1 | TGCGCCAGCAGCGCCACGGACGGATCCTACGAGCAGTACTTC | CASSATDGSYEQYF
18 | TRBJ2-3 | NA | few | TRBV4-3 | TGCGCCAGCAGCCAAGATTTTCGGCCTGCGTCTAGCACAGATACGCAGTATTTT | CASSQDFRPASSTDTQYF